This T cell receptor (beta chain) is drawn from a study of STAT5B mutations in CD4+ large granular lymphocyte leukemia. Overall study results and limits: Main leukemic clonotypes were patient-specific, but approximately 27% appeared at low frequency elsewhere. TRBV06-family usage was enriched in top patient clones (8/27) versus controls (2/35).

This CDR3 comprises 15 residues. V was pared by 1 base and J by 6 bases, with 14 bases between. CDR1 and CDR2 from the germline V gene are SGHRS and YFSETQ. This was a survey-level run. Authors' analysis steps: The detection floor for productive clonotype frequency was 2.59 x 10-5. Profiled with immunoSEQ multiplex PCR; TCRdb holds only in-frame clones, not every one. The DNA was the basis for D and trimming; V, J and clone size are from that table. The table has approximately 24,000 clones, around 78% seen once. Remarks on this clone: Antigen: not known.

This TCR was recovered from a human donor in good health. Sequenced input: CD4+ T cells from blood buffy coats. The chain employs TRBV5-1 and TRBJ2-1; TRBD1 might be the D (6 bases). The CDR3 bases are TGCGCCAGCAGCTTGAAGGTAGGGGGAACCAATGAGCAGTTCTTC. The encoded protein is CASSLKVGGTNEQFF. The full variable domain, completed using reference TRBV5-1 and TRBJ2-1, is KAGVTQTPRYLIKTRGQQVTLSCSPISGHRSVSWYQQTPGQGLQFLFEYFSETQRNKGNFPGRFSGRQFSNSRSEMNVSTLELGDSALYLCASSLKVGGTNEQFFGPGTRLTVL.